The 9 T cell receptor beta chains below all came from one sample that was sequenced in a study of CD8 T cells in Susac syndrome. Random hexamers were used to reverse transcribe the RNA input (about 0.5 to 1 ug). One entry per CDR3 protein, called by TCRdb with MiXCR from the immunoSEQ multiplex PCR reads. Among some 110,000 distinct CDR3 sequences listed, just under 95% were seen once. The sequencing input was CD4+ T cells from PBMCs. The receptors here all came from a human donor with multiple sclerosis.

This chain joins TRBV28 and TRBJ1-2; no clear D. Germline assignment: CDR1 MDHEN and CDR2 SYDVKM. V lost 6 bases and J lost 1, with 6 bases in between. The CDR3 loop spans 12 amino acids. The CDR3 coding sequence is TGTGCCAGCAGCGACGGTAACTATGGCTACACCTTC. This codes for CASSDGNYGYTF.

The chain joins TRBV5-1 to TRBJ1-2; D is unclear. Between the trimmed V and J ends, which lost 0 bases and 4 bases, there was a span of 13 bases. Per germline, CDR1 SGHRS and CDR2 YFSETQ. This CDR3 is 15 amino acids long. The CDR3 here is CASSLGGGSSYGYTF. The CDR3 DNA follows: TGCGCCAGCAGCTTGGGAGGAGGGTCAAGCTATGGCTACACCTTC.

The V call is TRBV9, the J call TRBJ1-2; no clear D. V was cut by 0 bases and J by 4 bases, with 4 bases left in between. Germline CDR1 reads SGDLS; CDR2 reads YYNGEE. The CDR3 has 12 amino acids. In DNA, the CDR3 is TGTGCCAGCAGCGTAGCTGCCTATGGCTACACCTTC. Protein product: CASSVAAYGYTF.

The V call is TRBV4-1, the J call TRBJ1-2, with D perhaps matching TRBD1 (6 bases). Germline V gives CDR1 MGHRA, CDR2 YSYEKL. Trimming removed 0 bases from V and 5 bases from J, with 16 bases in between. The CDR3 loop spans 16 amino acids. The CDR3 coding sequence is TGCGCCAGCAGCCAAGATAGTAGGGGCAGGGGATATGGCTACACCTTC. It specifies CASSQDSRGRGYGYTF.

This clonotype has just one count. The rearrangement links TRBV28 to TRBJ2-4, with D unclear. CDR3 size: 15 residues. Germline CDR1 reads MDHEN; CDR2 reads SYDVKM. V gave up 5 bases and J gave up 1 base, with 12 bases separating them. The chain's CDR3 is CASSVPGGAKNIQYF. CDR3 DNA: TGTGCCAGCAGTGTACCCGGTGGGGCCAAAAACATTCAGTACTTC.

The V gene is TRBV2, the J gene TRBJ2-3; D possibly matches TRBD1 or TRBD2 (5 bases each). The V end lost 5 bases, the J end lost 4 bases, and 16 bases lay between the germline ends. CDR1 and CDR2 from the germline V gene are SNHLY and FYNNEI. The CDR3 is 15 residues long. The CDR3 nucleotides are TGTGCCAGCAGTTCGACCATTCAGGGAGCAGATACGCAGTATTTT. Encoded protein: CASSSTIQGADTQYF.

The chain carries TRBV15 and TRBJ2-5; 10 bases line up with TRBD2. The J segment lost 5 bases and the V segment lost 1 base, leaving 13 bases of the junction unmatched. CDR3 length: 18 amino acids. Looked up from germline, CDR1 is LNHNV and CDR2 is YYDKDF (reference sequence). The CDR3 sequence: CATSRVVPGLAGAETQYF. Here the CDR3 DNA reads TGTGCCACCAGCAGAGTTGTCCCTGGCCTAGCGGGGGCTGAGACCCAGTACTTC.

In its sample, this clonotype was seen once. This chain uses TRBV5-1 with TRBJ1-5, with a possible D match to TRBD1 (5 bases). The germline gives CDR1 SGHRS, CDR2 YFSETQ. There are 15 residues in the CDR3. V gave up 4 bases and J gave up 3 bases, with 14 bases separating them. CDR3 protein: CASSRDGEFNQPQHF. CDR3 bases: TGCGCCAGCAGCCGGGACGGCGAGTTCAATCAGCCCCAGCATTTT.

This chain uses TRBV6-6 with TRBJ2-1; the D gene could be TRBD1 or TRBD2 (5 bases each). Germline V lookup: CDR1 MNHNY, CDR2 SVGAGI (reference sequence). The CDR3 covers 11 residues. V was clipped by 5 bases and J by 10 bases, with 9 bases between them. The CDR3 DNA is TGTGCCAGCAGTCCGGGACGCGAGCAGTTCTTC. Encoded protein: CASSPGREQFF.